This T cell receptor beta chain was identified in a study of blood T cell repertoires in COVID-19. On the study more broadly: Acute and convalescent COVID-19 samples came from the United States, Italy and Spain. The analysed material was cDNA or gDNA that came from T cells, B-cell-depleted T cells, or PBMCs.

Original methodology: Estimation of nucleated cell counts was performed using reference gene primer amplification. Here immunoSEQ multiplex PCR was the method, and the copy in TCRdb shows in-frame clones only, minus some. V and J calls and clone size follow that table, whereas D and trimming were derived from the DNA. The table includes over 110,000 clones, 65% to 90% detected once. This CDR3 region has 16 residues. V dropped 6 bases and J dropped 0 bases, with 15 bases sitting between them. Germline lookup yields CDR1 MNHEY and CDR2 SMNVEV (reference sequence). The source is a man between 60 and 70 years old with active or convalescent COVID-19. The rearrangement joins TRBV27 to TRBJ2-1, with unresolved D. Sequences were obtained from peripheral blood. CDR3 nucleotides: TGTGCCAGCAGCCCAAAGCTGAAGAGCTCCTACAATGAGCAGTTCTTC. It yields the protein CASSPKLKSSYNEQFF.